These 10 T cell receptor beta chains came from one sample sequenced in a study of shared clonotypes between healthy human individuals. Here immunoSEQ multiplex PCR was the method, and the copy in TCRdb shows in-frame clones only, minus some. The table includes 2 million to 2.5 million clones, around 95% detected once. The sequenced sample consisted of naive CD4+ T cells sorted from blood. Specified subset: CD45RA+ positively selected. The origin of the receptors is a young man in good health.

The chain links TRBV7-9 to TRBJ1-5, with no clear D. Germline V lookup: CDR1 SEHNR, CDR2 FQNEAQ (reference sequence). This CDR3 comprises 13 residues. Deletions cut 4 bases from V and 6 bases from J, with 10 bases between. CDR3 sequence (DNA): TGTGCCAGCAGCTCCAGAGGCAGTCAGCCCCAGCATTTT. This encodes CASSSRGSQPQHF.

This clone appeared a single time. The genes are TRBV11-2 and TRBJ1-1, with D perhaps matching TRBD1 (5 bases). CDR3 length: 16 residues. Looked up from germline, CDR1 is SGHAT and CDR2 is FQNNGV. V was pared by 4 bases and J by 1 base, with 16 bases between. This CDR3 is CASSSNRLGRNTEAFF. DNA of the CDR3: TGTGCCAGCAGCTCCAACCGCCTGGGGCGGAACACTGAAGCTTTCTTT.

Remarks on this clone: The sample carries other DNA sequences with the same CDR3. This sequence joins TRBV2 and TRBJ1-2, with 8 bases that match TRBD1. CDR1 SNHLY and CDR2 FYNNEI come from the germline V gene. V dropped 6 bases and J dropped 3; count of bases not matched to a gene: 3. CDR3 size: 13 residues. DNA for the CDR3: TGTGCCAGCAGCTTGACAGGGGACTATGGCTACACCTTC. The encoded protein is CASSLTGDYGYTF.

The CDR3 loop reads CASSQDLTQGHEKLFF. The CDR3, as DNA: TGTGCCAGCAGCCAAGATCTTACGCAGGGGCATGAAAAACTGTTTTTT. The chain combines TRBV4-2 with TRBJ1-4; D might be TRBD1 (6 bases). Trimming left V 0 bases short and J 6 bases short, with 14 bases between. This CDR3 has 16 amino acids. In germline, CDR1 is LGHNA, CDR2 YNFKEQ.

To note about this clone: This same CDR3 is encoded by further DNA sequences in the sample. The chain carries TRBV9 and TRBJ1-5; D may be TRBD1 (6 bases). The V end lost 0 bases, the J end lost 0 bases, and 10 bases lay between the germline ends. The CDR3 loop spans 16 amino acids. The germline V gene has CDR1 SGDLS and CDR2 YYNGEE. The CDR3 region is CASSVGPGDSNQPQHF. In DNA, the CDR3 is TGTGCCAGCAGCGTAGGTCCAGGGGATAGCAATCAGCCCCAGCATTTT.

This clone showed up just once. The same CDR3 can be traced to other DNA sequences in this sample. The chain joins TRBV30 to TRBJ1-6, with unresolved D. CDR3 length: 12 residues. Germline loops: CDR1 GTSNPN, CDR2 SVGIG (reference sequence). Trimming stripped 3 bases from V and 5 bases from J, with 5 bases between. The DNA of the CDR3 is TGTGCCTGGAGCGTTAATAATTCACCCCTCCACTTT. Protein: CAWSVNNSPLHF. The whole variable domain, remainder taken from reference TRBV30 and TRBJ1-6, is SQTIHQWPATLVQPVGSPLSLECTVEGTSNPNLYWYRQAAGRGLQLLFYSVGIGQISSEVPQNLSASRPQDRQFILSSKKLLLSDSGFYLCAWSVNNSPLHFGNGTRLTVT.

The rearrangement links TRBV11-2 to TRBJ2-3; 10 nucleotides line up with TRBD2. The CDR3 runs to 15 residues. Trimming at V came to 8 bases and at J to 3 bases, leaving 8 bases not matched to a gene. Per the germline V gene, CDR1 is SGHAT and CDR2 is FQNNGV. The CDR3 bases are TGTGCCAGCGGCCCCCCAGCGGGAGGGACAGATACGCAGTATTTT. It yields the protein CASGPPAGGTDTQYF.

This chain links TRBV27 with TRBJ2-7; TRBD1 matches at 9 bases. Trimming at V came to 6 bases and at J to 2 bases, leaving 5 bases not matched to a gene. Germline V gives CDR1 MNHEY, CDR2 SMNVEV (reference sequence). The CDR3 runs 14 residues. The CDR3 is CASRRTGAPYEQYF. The CDR3 DNA is TGTGCCAGCAGGCGGACAGGGGCCCCCTACGAGCAGTACTTC.

The chain joins TRBV7-2 to TRBJ2-3, with D perhaps matching TRBD1 (6 bases). The ends were cut back, 3 bases at V and 4 bases at J, with 11 bases in the middle. The CDR3 runs to 14 residues. In germline, CDR1 is SGHTA, CDR2 FQGNSA. CDR3 region: CASSLTGVSDTQYF. CDR3 nucleotides: TGTGCCAGCAGCTTGACAGGTGTCTCAGATACGCAGTATTTT.

This clone was counted once. This sequence joins TRBV2 and TRBJ2-4; the D is unclear. Germline V gene sequence: CDR1 SNHLY, CDR2 FYNNEI. This CDR3 is 14 amino acids long. V lost 2 bases and J 6 bases, leaving 11 bases between the germline ends. This CDR3 reads CASSERQQRNIQYF. CDR3 nucleotide sequence: TGTGCCAGCAGTGAAAGGCAACAGCGAAACATTCAGTACTTC.